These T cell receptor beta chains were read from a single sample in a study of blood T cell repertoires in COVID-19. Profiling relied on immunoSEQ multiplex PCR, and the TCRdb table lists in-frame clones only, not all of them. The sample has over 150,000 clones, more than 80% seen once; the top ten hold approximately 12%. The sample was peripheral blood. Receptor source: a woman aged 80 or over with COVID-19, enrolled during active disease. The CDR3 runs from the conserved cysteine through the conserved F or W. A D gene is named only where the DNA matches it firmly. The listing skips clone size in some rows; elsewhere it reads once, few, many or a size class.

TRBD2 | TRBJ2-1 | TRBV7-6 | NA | CASSLVAGVDNEQFF | TGTGCCAGCAGCTTAGTAGCGGGAGTTGACAATGAGCAGTTCTTC
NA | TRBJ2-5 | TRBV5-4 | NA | CASSFLDRKETQYF | TGTGCCAGCAGCTTCCTTGACAGGAAAGAGACCCAGTACTTC
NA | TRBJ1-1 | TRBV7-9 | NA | CASSLADSNLAFF | TGTGCCAGCAGCTTAGCGGACAGTAACTTGGCTTTCTTT
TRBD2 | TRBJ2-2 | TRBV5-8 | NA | CASSFERGSNTGELFF | TGTGCCAGCAGCTTTGAGCGGGGCTCGAACACCGGGGAGCTGTTTTTT
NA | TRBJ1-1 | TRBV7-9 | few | CASSLDRAGTIF | TGTGCCAGCAGCTTAGACAGGGCTGGAACGATCTTT
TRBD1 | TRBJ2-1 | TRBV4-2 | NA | CASSQETGAVYNEQFF | TGTGCCAGCAGCCAAGAAACAGGGGCGGTCTACAATGAGCAGTTCTTC
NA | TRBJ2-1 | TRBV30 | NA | CAWTGGDHSYNEQFF | TGTGCCTGGACCGGAGGGGACCACTCCTACAATGAGCAGTTCTTC
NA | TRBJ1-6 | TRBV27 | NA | CASSLDGVWSPLHF | TGTGCCAGCAGTTTAGACGGGGTCTGGTCACCCCTCCACTTT
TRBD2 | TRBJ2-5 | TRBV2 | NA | CASSSGLAGGPSETQYF | TGTGCCAGCAGTTCAGGACTAGCGGGAGGGCCAAGTGAGACCCAGTACTTC
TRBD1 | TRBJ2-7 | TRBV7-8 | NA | CASSFGQGPYEQYF | TGTGCCAGCAGCTTCGGACAGGGGCCCTACGAGCAGTACTTC
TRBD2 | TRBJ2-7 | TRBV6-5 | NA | CASRRGDYEQYF | TGTGCCAGCAGGCGGGGGGATTACGAGCAGTACTTC
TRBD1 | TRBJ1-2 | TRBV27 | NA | CASSPWDRAFYGYTF | TGTGCCAGCAGTCCATGGGACAGGGCTTTCTATGGCTACACCTTC
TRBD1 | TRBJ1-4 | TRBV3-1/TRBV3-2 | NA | CASSQALGQSNEKLFF | TGTGCCAGCAGCCAAGCTCTGGGACAGTCCAATGAAAAACTGTTTTTT
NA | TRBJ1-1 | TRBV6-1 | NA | CASSDWGMNTEAFF | TGTGCCAGCAGTGATTGGGGCATGAACACTGAAGCTTTCTTT
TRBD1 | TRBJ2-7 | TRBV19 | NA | CASSIRQGAYEQYF | TGTGCCAGTAGTATTCGACAGGGGGCCTACGAGCAGTACTTC
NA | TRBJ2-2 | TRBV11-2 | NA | CASSFYRESELFF | TGTGCCAGCAGCTTTTACAGGGAGTCGGAGCTGTTTTTT
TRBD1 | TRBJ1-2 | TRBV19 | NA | CASSTWTGDHGYTF | TGTGCCAGTAGTACCTGGACAGGGGATCATGGCTACACCTTC
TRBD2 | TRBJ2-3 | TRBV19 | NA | CASSGWMGGGGDTQYF | TGTGCCAGTAGTGGGTGGATGGGCGGGGGTGGAGATACGCAGTATTTT
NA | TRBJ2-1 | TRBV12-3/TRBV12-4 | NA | CASSPRWSSEQFF | TGTGCCAGCAGTCCGAGGTGGTCAAGTGAGCAGTTCTTC
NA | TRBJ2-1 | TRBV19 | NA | CASSMIPGSYNEQFF | TGTGCCAGTAGTATGATCCCAGGCTCCTACAATGAGCAGTTCTTC
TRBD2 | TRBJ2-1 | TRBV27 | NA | CASSSPGLEGYEQFF | TGTGCCAGCAGTTCGCCGGGACTAGAGGGGTATGAGCAGTTCTTC
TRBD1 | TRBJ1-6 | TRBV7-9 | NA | CASSPLGQLNSPLHF | TGTGCCAGCAGCCCTCTGGGACAGCTGAATTCACCCCTCCACTTT
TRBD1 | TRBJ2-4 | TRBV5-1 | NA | CASSSGQGLNIQYF | TGCGCCAGCAGCTCGGGACAGGGCTTAAACATTCAGTACTTC
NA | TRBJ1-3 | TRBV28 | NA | CASSRLGAGNTIYF | TGTGCCAGCAGTCGCCTTGGGGCGGGAAACACCATATATTTT
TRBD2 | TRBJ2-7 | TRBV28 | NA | CASSFSSGGYEQYF | TGTGCCAGCAGTTTTTCTAGCGGGGGCTACGAGCAGTACTTC
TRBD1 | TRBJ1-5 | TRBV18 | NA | CASSPGQSSSSNQPQHF | TGTGCCAGCTCACCGGGACAGTCGAGTTCTAGCAATCAGCCCCAGCATTTT
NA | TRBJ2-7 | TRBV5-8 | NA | CASSLMGLLVDYEQYF | TGTGCCAGCAGCTTGATGGGACTCCTAGTTGACTACGAGCAGTACTTC
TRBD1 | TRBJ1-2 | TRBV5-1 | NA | CASSRWNMDRGYGYTF | TGCGCCAGCAGCCGATGGAACATGGACAGGGGGTATGGCTACACCTTC
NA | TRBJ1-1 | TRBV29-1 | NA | CSVVQQGMDTEAFF | TGCAGCGTCGTCCAGCAGGGCATGGACACTGAAGCTTTCTTT
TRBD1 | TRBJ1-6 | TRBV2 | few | CASSGRQGFYNSPLHF | TGTGCCAGCAGTGGGAGACAGGGGTTCTATAATTCACCCCTCCACTTT
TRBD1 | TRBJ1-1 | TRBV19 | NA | CASSLQGANTEAFF | TGTGCCAGTAGCCTACAGGGGGCGAACACTGAAGCTTTCTTT
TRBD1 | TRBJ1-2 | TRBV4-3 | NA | CASSQDPGQDYGYTF | TGCGCCAGCAGCCAAGATCCGGGACAGGACTATGGCTACACCTTC
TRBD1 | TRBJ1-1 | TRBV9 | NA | CASTRTGGRTEAFF | TGTGCCAGCACCAGGACAGGGGGAAGGACTGAAGCTTTCTTT
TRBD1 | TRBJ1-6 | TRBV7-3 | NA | CASSPGQGYSPLHF | TGTGCCAGCAGCCCGGGACAGGGCTATTCACCCCTCCACTTT
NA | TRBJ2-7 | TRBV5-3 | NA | CARSLVVLVFYEQYF | TGTGCCAGAAGCTTGGTAGTCCTAGTTTTCTACGAGCAGTACTTC
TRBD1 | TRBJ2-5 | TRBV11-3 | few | CASSPGTGYQETQYF | TGTGCCAGCAGTCCCGGGACAGGGTACCAAGAGACCCAGTACTTC
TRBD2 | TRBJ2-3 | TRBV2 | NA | CASSEWLGSGTSTDTQYF | TGTGCCAGCAGTGAATGGTTGGGTAGCGGGACTAGCACAGATACGCAGTATTTT
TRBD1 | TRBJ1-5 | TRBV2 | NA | CASTTSRGEGNQPQHF | TGTGCCAGCACTACTTCCAGGGGGGAAGGCAATCAGCCCCAGCATTTT
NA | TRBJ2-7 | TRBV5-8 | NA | CASSGLAGLLYEQYF | TGTGCCAGCAGCGGCCTTGCGGGGTTACTCTACGAGCAGTACTTC
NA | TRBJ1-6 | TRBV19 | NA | CASSPYRVDNSPLHF | TGTGCCAGTAGTCCGTACCGGGTTGATAATTCACCCCTCCACTTT
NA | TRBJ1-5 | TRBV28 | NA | CASGGDSNQPQHF | TGTGCCAGTGGAGGGGATAGCAATCAGCCCCAGCATTTT
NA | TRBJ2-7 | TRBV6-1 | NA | CASSEAAQPSYEQYF | TGTGCCAGCAGTGAAGCGGCTCAACCATCTTACGAGCAGTACTTC
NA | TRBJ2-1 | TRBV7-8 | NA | CASSPGAGGSYNEQFF | TGTGCCAGCAGCCCAGGCGCCGGGGGATCCTACAATGAGCAGTTCTTC
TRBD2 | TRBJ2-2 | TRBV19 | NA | CASSALGTSKTGELFF | TGTGCCAGTAGTGCCCTCGGGACTAGCAAAACCGGGGAGCTGTTTTTT
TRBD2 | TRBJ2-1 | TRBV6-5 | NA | CASSYPAGGSYNEQFF | TGTGCCAGCAGTTACCCAGCGGGGGGCTCCTACAATGAGCAGTTCTTC
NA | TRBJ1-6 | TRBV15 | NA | CATSRDPHEGAGSPLHF | TGTGCCACCAGCAGAGATCCCCACGAAGGGGCAGGATCACCCCTCCACTTT
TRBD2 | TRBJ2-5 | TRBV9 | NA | CASSPGGGIETQYF | TGTGCCAGCAGCCCTGGGGGGGGGATAGAGACCCAGTACTTC
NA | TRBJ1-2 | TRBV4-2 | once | CASSQEGGSGYTF | TGTGCCAGCAGCCAAGAAGGTGGGAGTGGCTACACCTTC
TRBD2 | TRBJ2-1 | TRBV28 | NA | CASSLWGGDSYNEQFF | TGTGCCAGCAGTTTATGGGGAGGGGACTCCTACAATGAGCAGTTCTTC
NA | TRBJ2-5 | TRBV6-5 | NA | CASQRGFRVKETQYF | TGTGCCAGTCAACGGGGATTTCGTGTGAAAGAGACCCAGTACTTC
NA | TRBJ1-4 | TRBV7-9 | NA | CASSLSGNEKLFF | TGTGCCAGCAGCTTATCAGGAAATGAAAAACTGTTTTTT
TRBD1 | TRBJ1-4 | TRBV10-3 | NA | CASRDRLDEKLFF | TGTGCCTCCAGGGACAGATTGGATGAAAAACTGTTTTTT
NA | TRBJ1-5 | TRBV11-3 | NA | CASSLGTIFNQPQHF | TGTGCCAGCAGCTTAGGGACTATTTTTAATCAGCCCCAGCATTTT
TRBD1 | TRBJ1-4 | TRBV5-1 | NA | CASSDDRGQGKLFF | TGCGCCAGCAGCGATGACAGGGGGCAGGGAAAACTGTTTTTT
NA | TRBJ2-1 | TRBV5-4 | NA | CASSLSAGYNEQFF | TGTGCCAGCAGCTTGTCGGCGGGCTACAATGAGCAGTTCTTC
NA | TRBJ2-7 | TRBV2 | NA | CASKGGYSYEQYF | TGTGCCAGCAAGGGAGGTTACTCCTACGAGCAGTACTTC
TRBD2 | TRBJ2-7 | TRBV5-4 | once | CASSLVVLAGGHNYFEQYF | TGTGCCAGCAGCTTGGTGGTACTAGCGGGCGGCCATAACTACTTCGAGCAGTACTTC